A single TCR beta chain is shown here with its context. The data were taken from a study of blood T cell repertoires in COVID-19. The wider study: From the United States, Italy and Spain came samples of acute and convalescent COVID-19. T cells, B-cell-depleted T cells, or PBMCs provided the cDNA or gDNA that served as material.

Methods used by the authors: Nucleated cell counts were estimated from reference gene primer amplification. Sequencing used immunoSEQ multiplex PCR; TCRdb keeps in-frame clones, though not all of them. V and J calls and clone size are those listed in that table; D and trimming were worked out from the DNA. This table has roughly 350,000 clones, about 85% appearing once. The length of the CDR3 is 14 residues. The V and J ends lost 4 bases and 3 bases respectively, with 12 bases between them. Per the germline V gene, CDR1 is ENHRY and CDR2 is SYGVKD. The V call is TRBV10-3, the J call TRBJ1-2; D may be TRBD1 (6 bases). Material: peripheral blood. The receptor was derived from a woman under 30 with acute or convalescent COVID-19. This CDR3 reads CAISAIGGDYGYTF. The CDR3 DNA reads as TGTGCCATCAGTGCAATTGGGGGCGACTATGGCTACACCTTC.